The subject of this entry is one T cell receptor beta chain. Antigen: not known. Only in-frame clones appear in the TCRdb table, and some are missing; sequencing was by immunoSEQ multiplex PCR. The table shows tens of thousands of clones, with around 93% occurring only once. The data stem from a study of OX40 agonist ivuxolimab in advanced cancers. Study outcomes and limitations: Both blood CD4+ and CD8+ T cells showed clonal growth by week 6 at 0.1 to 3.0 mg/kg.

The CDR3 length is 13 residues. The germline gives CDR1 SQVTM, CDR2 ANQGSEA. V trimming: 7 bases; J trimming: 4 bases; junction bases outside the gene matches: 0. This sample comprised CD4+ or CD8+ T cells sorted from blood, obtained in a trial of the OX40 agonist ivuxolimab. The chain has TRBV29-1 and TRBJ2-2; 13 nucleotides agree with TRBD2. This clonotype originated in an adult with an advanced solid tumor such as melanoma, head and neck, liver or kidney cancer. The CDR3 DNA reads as TGCAGCGGGACTAGCGGGAGCACCGGGGAGCTGTTTTTT. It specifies CSGTSGSTGELFF.